What follows are 15 T cell receptor beta chains derived from one specimen sequenced in a study of control samples from healthy donors and cancer patients. Measured with immunoSEQ multiplex PCR; TCRdb has only the in-frame clones, and not every one. Among roughly 68,000 clones listed, over 80% were seen once. The sequencing input was blood. These receptors were taken from a man aged 55 to 70 in good health.

The chain is built from TRBV6-6 and TRBJ1-1; 7 nucleotides match TRBD1. Germline V gene lookup returns CDR1 MNHNY and CDR2 SVGAGI (reference sequence). Losses at the gene ends were 4 bases for V and 1 base for J; bases not matched to a gene: 6. CDR3 length equals 15 residues. The CDR3 DNA is TGTGCCAGCAGTTCCCCGGGACAGAGGAACACTGAAGCTTTCTTT. Translation: CASSSPGQRNTEAFF.

V usage is TRBV15 and J usage is TRBJ2-5, with D possibly matching TRBD1 (6 bases). Trimming shortened V by 0 bases and J by 0 bases, and 8 bases separated the two germline ends. The V gene's germline CDR1 is LNHNV and CDR2 YYDKDF (reference sequence). The CDR3 is 15 amino acids. In DNA, the CDR3 is TGTGCCACCAGCAGAGAACAGGGCTACCAAGAGACCCAGTACTTC. It translates to CATSREQGYQETQYF.

The genes are TRBV7-9 and TRBJ1-6; 9 positions match TRBD1. V gave up 8 bases and J gave up 7 bases; unmatched junction bases: 9. CDR3 length: 15 amino acids. Germline assignment: CDR1 SEHNR and CDR2 FQNEAQ (reference sequence). The CDR3 region has the DNA TGTGCCAGCGGGGGACAGGGATCGACGAATTCACCCCTCCACTTT. This translates into CASGGQGSTNSPLHF.

The rearrangement joins TRBV30 to TRBJ2-6; D not resolved. Trimming took off 0 bases at V and 4 bases at J, with 10 bases between the two ends. This CDR3 spans 15 amino acids. Germline-derived CDR1 and CDR2 are GTSNPN and SVGIG (reference sequence). CDR3 sequence reads: CAWSVGVSGANVLTF. The CDR3 DNA reads TGTGCCTGGAGTGTTGGGGTCTCCGGGGCCAACGTCCTGACTTTC.

The rearrangement uses TRBV7-9 and TRBJ2-2; perhaps D is TRBD1 or TRBD2 (5 bases each). Trimming cost V 6 bases and J 4 bases, with 15 bases left between them. This CDR3 is built from 15 residues. From germline, CDR1 is SEHNR and CDR2 FQNEAQ (reference sequence). The CDR3 spells CASRPGTAGTGELFF. CDR3 DNA sequence: TGTGCCAGCAGACCCGGGACGGCTGGCACCGGGGAGCTGTTTTTT. Full variable domain (remainder filled in from reference TRBV7-9 and TRBJ2-2): DTGVSQNPRHKITKRGQNVTFRCDPISEHNRLYWYRQTLGQGPEFLTYFQNEAQLEKSRLLSDRFSAERPKGSFSTLEIQRTEQGDSAMYLCASRPGTAGTGELFFGEGSRLTVL.

The gene calls are TRBV21-1 and TRBJ2-7; no check of the table's D call, TRBD2, against the DNA was made. TRBV21-1 is labeled a pseudogene. CDR3 size: 12 residues. The CDR3 reads CASSKDATEQYF. As DNA, the CDR3 is TGTGCCAGCAGCAAAGATGCCACTGAGCAGTACTTC.

CDR3 sequence reads: CASGWELVDEQYF. For the CDR3, the DNA is TGTGCCAGCGGCTGGGAATTAGTCGACGAGCAGTACTTC. The V and J genes are TRBV7-9 and TRBJ2-7; D unresolved. Per germline, CDR1 SEHNR and CDR2 FQNEAQ (reference sequence). This CDR3 spans 13 amino acids. Trimming removed 8 bases from V and 5 bases from J, with 16 bases in between.

This clone was recorded once. V usage is TRBV7-8 and J usage is TRBJ2-3; tentatively, D is TRBD1 (6 bases). Germline values: CDR1 SGHVS, CDR2 FQNEAQ. V shed 5 bases and J shed 9 bases, with 15 bases lying between them. The CDR3 covers 13 residues. CDR3 amino acids: CASSTLQGMTQYF. CDR3 in DNA: TGTGCCAGCAGCACATTACAGGGAATGACGCAGTATTTT.

V gene TRBV2 combines with J gene TRBJ1-3; tentatively, D is TRBD1 (5 bases). The CDR3 has 16 residues. Germline V gives CDR1 SNHLY, CDR2 FYNNEI. V lost 0 bases and J 2 bases, leaving 11 bases between the germline ends. This CDR3 is CASSEAPRVAGNTIYF. CDR3 bases: TGTGCCAGCAGTGAAGCCCCCAGGGTAGCTGGAAACACCATATATTTT.

This clone was seen more than once but under ten times. The chain links TRBV10-3 to TRBJ2-3; D is uncertain. This CDR3 region has 13 residues. The ends were cut back, 6 bases at V and 3 bases at J, with 10 bases in the middle. Per germline, CDR1 ENHRY and CDR2 SYGVKD. The CDR3, as DNA: TGTGCCATCAGGGGGATAGGGACAGATACGCAGTATTTT. It is translated as CAIRGIGTDTQYF.

The chain is built from TRBV2 and TRBJ2-7, with 10 bases that match TRBD2. Germline assignment: CDR1 SNHLY and CDR2 FYNNEI. The CDR3 loop spans 15 amino acids. V lost 8 bases to trimming and J lost 3 bases; unmatched junction nucleotides: 10. The chain's CDR3 is CASSLAGDTVYEQYF. The CDR3 DNA follows: TGTGCCAGCTCCCTAGCGGGAGACACGGTCTACGAGCAGTACTTC.

The CDR3 DNA reads TGTGCCAGCAGTTTAGCAAGGATAACAGGCGGCGGCTACACCTTC. This codes for CASSLARITGGGYTF. V is TRBV28 and J is TRBJ1-2, with a weak D call TRBD1 (5 bases). The CDR3 runs to 15 residues. Between the trimmed V and J ends, which lost 2 bases and 8 bases, there was a span of 18 bases. Germline CDR1 reads MDHEN; CDR2 reads SYDVKM.

This clone was counted between two and nine times. A read error may account for a junction end that differs from germline. This chain connects TRBV11-2 to TRBJ2-7; unclear D gene. Germline CDR1 SGHAT, CDR2 FQNNGV. CDR3 size: 13 residues. This CDR3 is CASSPTISDEQYF. Here the CDR3 DNA reads TGTGCCAGCAGCCCTACGATCTCCGACGAGCAGTACTTC. The full variable domain, with the rest looked up from reference TRBV11-2 and TRBJ2-7, is EAGVAQSPRYKIIEKRQSVAFWCNPISGHATLYWYQQILGQGPKLLIQFQNNGVVDDSQLPKDRFSAERLKGVDSTLKIQPAKLEDSAVYLCASSPTISDEQYFGPGTRLTVT.

The V gene is TRBV19, the J gene TRBJ2-7; tentative D call: TRBD2 (5 bases). V dropped 4 bases and J dropped 2 bases, with 21 bases sitting between them. The CDR3 totals 17 residues. Germline V gene lookup returns CDR1 LNHDA and CDR2 SQIVND (reference sequence). The CDR3 coding sequence is TGTGCCAGTAGTACCGACGGGAAACTTTATAACCCCTACGAGCAGTACTTC. Translating it yields CASSTDGKLYNPYEQYF.

This chain uses TRBV6-5 with TRBJ1-1, with TRBD1 as a possible D gene (5 bases). Germline V gene lookup returns CDR1 MNHEY and CDR2 SVGAGI. The CDR3 consists of 14 residues. With 4 bases removed from V and 2 bases from J, the gap between germline ends came to 11 bases. CDR3 nucleotide sequence: TGTGCCAGCAGTTTGGGACGGGAAAACACTGAAGCTTTCTTT. Its protein is CASSLGRENTEAFF.